What follows are 5 T cell receptor beta chains derived from one specimen sequenced in a study of CD8 T cells in Susac syndrome. Roughly 0.45 to 1 ug RNA was reverse transcribed with random hexamers. TCRdb analysed the immunoSEQ multiplex PCR reads with MiXCR anew, one entry per CDR3 protein. The data show about 210,000 distinct CDR3 sequences, with 95% seen just once and 0.085% to 0.095% held by the top ten. Sequenced: CD4+ T cells from PBMCs. These receptors were taken from a human donor with multiple sclerosis.

Only one count was recorded for this clonotype. The V and J genes are TRBV19 and TRBJ2-7, with D possibly matching TRBD1 (5 bases). Germline lookup yields CDR1 LNHDA and CDR2 SQIVND (reference sequence). V lost 6 bases and J 1 base, leaving 16 bases between the germline ends. CDR3 length equals 15 residues. The CDR3 region has the DNA TGTGCCAGTAGAAACCAGGGCCGATCTTCCTACGAGCAGTACTTC. It specifies CASRNQGRSSYEQYF. Variable domain in full (rest from reference TRBV19 and TRBJ2-7): DGGITQSPKYLFRKEGQNVTLSCEQNLNHDAMYWYRQDPGQGLRLIYYSQIVNDFQKGDIAEGYSVSREKKESFPLTVTSAQKNPTAFYLCASRNQGRSSYEQYFGPGTRLTVT.

The V and J genes are TRBV24-1 and TRBJ2-1, with 16 positions matching TRBD2. The germline V gene has CDR1 KGHDR and CDR2 SFDVKD. This CDR3 region has 17 residues. Trimming removed 5 bases from V and 6 bases from J; junction bases left unmatched: 6. The CDR3 DNA is TGTGCCACCAGTGGAGGGACTAGCGGGGGGGCCGGCAATGAGCAGTTCTTC. Protein: CATSGGTSGGAGNEQFF.

The chain carries TRBV3-1 and TRBJ2-1; 11 nucleotides align to TRBD2. From germline, CDR1 is LGHDT and CDR2 YNNKEL (reference sequence). The CDR3 has 14 residues. The trim removed 1 base at V and 7 bases at J, leaving 0 bases unmatched. The DNA for the CDR3 is TGTGCCAGCAGCCAAGGGACTAGCGGGAATGAGCAGTTCTTC. As protein: CASSQGTSGNEQFF.

The chain links TRBV27 to TRBJ2-7; the match to TRBD2 covers 7 bases. Germline assignment: CDR1 MNHEY and CDR2 SMNVEV (reference sequence). The CDR3 length is 16 residues. V gave up 5 bases and J gave up 2 bases; unmatched junction bases: 12. This CDR3 reads CASSALTSARPYEQYF. In DNA form, the CDR3 reads TGTGCCAGCAGTGCATTAACTAGCGCCCGACCCTACGAGCAGTACTTC.

The V gene is TRBV25-1, the J gene TRBJ1-1, with TRBD1 matching 9 bases. V was pared by 9 bases and J by 8 bases, with 10 bases of the junction left unmatched. CDR1 and CDR2 (germline): MGHDK, SYGVNS. The CDR3 has 13 residues. The CDR3 DNA reads as TGTGCCAGTCGGCGACACGGGACAGGGGAAGCTTTCTTT. Protein sequence: CASRRHGTGEAFF.